The subject of this entry is one T cell receptor beta chain. Its antigen remains unidentified. TCR beta libraries were made by quantitative 5'-RACE with molecular barcodes. One entry per CDR3 protein, called by TCRdb with MiXCR from the 5' RACE reads. Seen here are about 260,000 distinct CDR3 sequences, 20% to 30% observed once, and the top ten hold roughly 0.67%. The germline V and J ends were trimmed by 5 bases and 2 bases, with 13 bases remaining between them. This CDR3 is built from 14 residues. This sample is part of a study of CD8 T cells in ankylosing spondylitis. Overall study findings and caveats: Reports say disease-linked clones showed up significantly more in matched ankylosing spondylitis synovial fluid. Ankylosing spondylitis blood appeared to carry a characteristic TCR beta motif of roughly eight highly homologous variants. Disease-linked clones bore a CD8+ phenotype, appearing relatively rarely in peripheral blood.

The clonotype comes from a male donor with ankylosing spondylitis or in good health (not recorded which). This sequence joins TRBV12-3 or TRBV12-4 and TRBJ2-7; either TRBD1 or TRBD2 may fit D (5 bases each). The sequenced material came from blood, either unsorted or a sorted T cell fraction (not recorded which). The CDR3 reads CASSPGRRPYEQYF. The CDR3 nucleotides read TGTGCCAGCAGTCCGGGACGGAGACCCTACGAGCAGTACTTC.